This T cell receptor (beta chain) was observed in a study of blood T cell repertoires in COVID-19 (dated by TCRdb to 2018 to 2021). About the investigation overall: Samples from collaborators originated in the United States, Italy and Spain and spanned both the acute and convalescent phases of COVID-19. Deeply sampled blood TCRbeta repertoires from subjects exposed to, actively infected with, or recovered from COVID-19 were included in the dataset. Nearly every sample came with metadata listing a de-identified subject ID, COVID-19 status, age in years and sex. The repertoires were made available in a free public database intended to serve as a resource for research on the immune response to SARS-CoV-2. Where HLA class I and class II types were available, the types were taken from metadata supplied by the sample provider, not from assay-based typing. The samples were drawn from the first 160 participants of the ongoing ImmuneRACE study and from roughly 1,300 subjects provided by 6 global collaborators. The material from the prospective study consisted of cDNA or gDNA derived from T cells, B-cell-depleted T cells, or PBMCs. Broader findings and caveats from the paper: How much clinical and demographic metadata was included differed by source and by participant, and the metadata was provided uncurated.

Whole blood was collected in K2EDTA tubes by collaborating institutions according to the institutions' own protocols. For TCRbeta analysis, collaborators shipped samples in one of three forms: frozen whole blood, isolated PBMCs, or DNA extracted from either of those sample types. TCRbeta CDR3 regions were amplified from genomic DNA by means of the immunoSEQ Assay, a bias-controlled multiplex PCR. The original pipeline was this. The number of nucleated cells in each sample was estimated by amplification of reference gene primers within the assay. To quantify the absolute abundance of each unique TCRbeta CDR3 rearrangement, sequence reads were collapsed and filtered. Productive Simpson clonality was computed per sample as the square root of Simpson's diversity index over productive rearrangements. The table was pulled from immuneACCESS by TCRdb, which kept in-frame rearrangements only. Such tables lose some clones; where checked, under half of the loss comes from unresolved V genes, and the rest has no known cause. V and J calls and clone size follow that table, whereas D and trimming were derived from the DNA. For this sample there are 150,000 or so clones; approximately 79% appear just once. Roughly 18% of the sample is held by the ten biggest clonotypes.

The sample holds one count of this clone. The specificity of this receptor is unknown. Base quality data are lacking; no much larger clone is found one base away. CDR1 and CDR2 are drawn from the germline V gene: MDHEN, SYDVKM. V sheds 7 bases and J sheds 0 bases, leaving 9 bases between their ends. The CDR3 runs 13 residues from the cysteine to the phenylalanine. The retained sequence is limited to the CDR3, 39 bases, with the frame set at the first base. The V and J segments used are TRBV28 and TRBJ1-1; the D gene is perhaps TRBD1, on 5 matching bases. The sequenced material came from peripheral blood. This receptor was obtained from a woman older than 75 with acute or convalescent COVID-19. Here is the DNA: TGTGCCAGCAAAGGGACTATGAACACTGAAGCTTTCTTT. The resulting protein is CASKGTMNTEAFF. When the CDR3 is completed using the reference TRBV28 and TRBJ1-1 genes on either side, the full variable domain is DVKVTQSSRYLVKRTGEKVFLECVQDMDHENMFWYRQDPGLGLRLIYFSYDVKMKEKGDIPEGYSVSREKKERFSLILESASTNQTSMYLCASKGTMNTEAFFGQGTRLTVV.